This TCR beta chain was identified in a study of identical twins (dated by TCRdb to 2015 to 2016). Regarding the complete study: To test whether fetal clonotypes persist, the study used deep sequencing on TCR alpha and beta repertoires from monozygotic twins, unrelated adults of various ages, and cord blood. To rule out contamination, replicate twin experiments were performed at different times with different library preparation protocols.

All donors were healthy Caucasians. A remark on this clonotype: The antigen this receptor binds is unknown. No base qualities exist here, and no much larger clone lies one base off it.

The library was prepared using 5' RACE. The data were produced on an Illumina HiSeq 2000. Template switching introduced a universal primer binding site; the final cDNA contained a unique molecular identifier, enabling accurate counting of TCR cDNA molecules. Specific primers in the conserved constant-segment region were used to synthesize first-strand cDNA for the TCR alpha and beta chains. To control for contamination, every cDNA library was double barcoded, receiving both a SMART-Mk sample barcode and Illumina barcodes. Two successive PCR steps introduced TruSeq adapter sequences along with Illumina sample barcodes. TCR alpha and beta cDNA libraries were sequenced on the Illumina HiSeq platform with custom primers. Per the source publication's procedure: MiGEC processed the raw reads to extract unique molecular identifiers, while MiXCR was used to determine the CDR3 positions. Recombination models were inferred per individual with the repgenHMM and IGoR tools using an EM algorithm. The analysis of shared clonotypes was done with the tcR package in R, with sharing normalized by the product of cloneset sizes. To study raw recombination without the effects of thymic and clonal selection, out-of-frame nonproductive sequences were analyzed. Through fastp at Q25 and MiXCR, TCRdb rebuilt clones from the public reads, retaining in-frame beta chains. Each CDR3 protein gets just one entry, which takes the most common genes and DNA from the rows behind it. What appears here as the V and J calls and clone size reflects TCRdb's work, not the paper's. In this sample the table shows around 1.7 million distinct CDR3 sequences, less than 35% of which occur a single time. Together, the top ten hold over 0.25% of the sample.

Summary of the overall study and its limitations: Compared with coincidental sharing between unrelated individuals, out-of-frame TCR alpha sequences shared between twins had an excess of sequences with low generation probability. Invariant T cells such as MAIT and iNKT could partly confound zero-insertion analyses, although diverse VJ usage argued against such confounding for most clonotypes. In monozygotic twins, recombination models systematically underestimated out-of-frame TCR alpha sharing, but the models matched the sharing seen between unrelated individuals. Abundant cord blood beta clonotypes carried fewer insertions; young adult naive repertoires showed a weaker similar trend, while memory repertoires showed none. A weaker excess of twin sharing was found in beta out-of-frame sequences because the signal-to-noise ratio was lowered by fewer shared sequences. Because the same donors could not be followed over many years, the conclusions depended on cross-sectional statistical analysis.

The specimen was cord blood. This TCR came from a newborn girl in good health.

The sequenced DNA: TGTGCCAGCAGCTTAGTGGCGATGAACACCGGGGAGCTGTTTTTT. Translated, it gives CASSLVAMNTGELFF. Recombination joined TRBV7-2 with TRBJ2-2; a confident D gene designation cannot be given. The CDR3 numbers 15 residues from cysteine through phenylalanine. CDR3 DNA is the only sequence kept; it has 45 bases, read in frame from the first base. Via the germline V gene, CDR1 is SGHTA and CDR2 FQGNSA. Trimming removed 1 base from V and 1 base from J, leaving 7 bases between the germline ends. Here the CDR3 is joined to the reference TRBV7-2 and TRBJ2-2 genes, and the full variable domain is: GAGVSQSPSNKVTEKGKDVELRCDPISGHTALYWYRQSLGQGLEFLIYFQGNSAPDKSGLPSDRFSAERTGGSVSTLTIQRTQQEDSAVYLCASSLVAMNTGELFFGEGSRLTVL.